The 24 T cell receptor beta chains below were found in one sample sequenced in a study of blood T cell repertoires in COVID-19. Using immunoSEQ multiplex PCR, the repertoire was profiled, and TCRdb retains in-frame clones only, with some absent. The sample holds about 220,000 clones; just under 85% are singletons and the top ten take 15%. The sample comprised PBMCs or T cells enriched from blood (not recorded which). These TCRs come from a man aged 40-50 years who had recovered from COVID-19.

This clone was picked up many times. The chain has TRBV18 and TRBJ2-2, with D possibly matching TRBD1 (6 bases). The germline CDR1 and CDR2 sequences are KGHSH and LQKENI. The CDR3 covers 14 residues. V shed 4 bases and J shed 4 bases, with 10 bases lying between them. As DNA, the CDR3 is TGTGCCAGCTCACGTCAGGGGAGCACCGGGGAGCTGTTTTTT. This sequence encodes CASSRQGSTGELFF.

This chain connects TRBV2 to TRBJ1-2; the D gene is possibly TRBD1 (5 bases). Germline V gene data show CDR1 as SNHLY and CDR2 as FYNNEI. The V and J ends lost 7 bases and 4 bases respectively, with 13 bases between them. CDR3 length equals 13 residues. CDR3 coding DNA: TGTGCCAGCAAAGCAGGGTCCGGCTATGGCTACACCTTC. This encodes CASKAGSGYGYTF.

The chain joins TRBV24-1 to TRBJ1-1; 9 nucleotides agree with TRBD1. V was pared by 5 bases and J by 9 bases, with 3 bases of the junction left unmatched. The CDR3 is made up of 12 amino acids. Germline V gives CDR1 KGHDR, CDR2 SFDVKD. The CDR3 spells CATSGGTGKAFF. CDR3 bases: TGTGCCACCAGTGGAGGGACAGGGAAAGCTTTCTTT.

V usage is TRBV7-9 and J usage is TRBJ2-5; D gene unclear. The CDR3 contains 15 residues. Germline V gene lookup returns CDR1 SEHNR and CDR2 FQNEAQ (reference sequence). V lost 3 bases to trimming and J lost 4 bases, with 15 bases between them. Written as DNA, the CDR3 is TGTGCCAGCAGCTTCGAAGGTCAACCGGGAGAGACCCAGTACTTC. This translates into CASSFEGQPGETQYF.

The chain joins TRBV5-8 to TRBJ2-2; TRBD2 is a possible D gene (7 bases). CDR1 SGHTS and CDR2 YDEGEE come from the germline V gene. The germline V and J ends were trimmed by 4 bases and 2 bases, with 18 bases remaining between them. The CDR3 is 17 amino acids. The CDR3 protein is CASSRAYGGHNTGELFF. CDR3 DNA sequence: TGTGCCAGCAGCCGGGCGTACGGGGGGCACAACACCGGGGAGCTGTTTTTT.

The genes are TRBV9 and TRBJ2-3; D remains ambiguous. The CDR3 has 14 residues. From germline, CDR1 is SGDLS and CDR2 YYNGEE. V was cut by 4 bases and J by 0 bases, with 9 bases left in between. CDR3 sequence: CASSPGYSTDTQYF. In DNA form, the CDR3 reads TGTGCCAGCAGCCCCGGGTACAGCACAGATACGCAGTATTTT.

This chain joins TRBV2 and TRBJ1-2; tentatively, D is TRBD1 (6 bases). Germline V gene lookup returns CDR1 SNHLY and CDR2 FYNNEI. The CDR3 covers 13 residues. The germline V and J ends were trimmed by 6 bases and 7 bases, with 15 bases remaining between them. Here the CDR3 DNA reads TGTGCCAGCAGCGCGACAGGTTCCACTGGCTACACCTTC. Protein sequence: CASSATGSTGYTF.

The J gene is TRBJ2-5, the V gene TRBV11-3; TRBD2 matches at 7 bases. Germline assignment: CDR1 SGHNT and CDR2 YENEEA. Trimming cost V 6 bases and J 7 bases; bases outside gene matches: 14. This CDR3 contains 15 residues. The CDR3 nucleotides are TGTGCCAGCAGACCCCCCGGACATGGCGGGGGGACCCAGTACTTC. It codes for CASRPPGHGGGTQYF.

The genes are TRBV11-2 and TRBJ2-3, with 8 bases that match TRBD2. Germline V lookup: CDR1 SGHAT, CDR2 FQNNGV. This CDR3 has 13 amino acids. J lost 3 bases, V lost 8 bases, and 4 bases had no gene match. The CDR3 DNA is TGTGCCAGCGCCTTAGCGGGGACAGATACGCAGTATTTT. This translates into CASALAGTDTQYF.

The gene calls are TRBV29-1 and TRBJ1-2; D gene uncertain. V was cut by 3 bases and J by 7 bases, with 9 bases left in between. The CDR3 contains 11 residues. Germline lookup yields CDR1 SQVTM and CDR2 ANQGSEA. Here the CDR3 reads CSVDEGGGYTF. DNA of the CDR3: TGCAGCGTTGATGAAGGAGGTGGCTACACCTTC.

This sequence joins TRBV30 and TRBJ2-3; 8 positions match TRBD1. This CDR3 has 15 residues. CDR1 and CDR2 (germline): GTSNPN, SVGIG (reference sequence). The V segment lost 7 bases and the J segment 1 base; nucleotides outside the gene matches: 10. The CDR3 nucleotides are TGTGCCTCCCGGAGATGGGGACAGGGCACAGATACGCAGTATTTT. Encoded protein: CASRRWGQGTDTQYF.

CDR3 DNA: TGTGCCAGCAGTGGAAGGGACAGCTACTCTGGAAACACCATATATTTT. Amino acid sequence: CASSGRDSYSGNTIYF. The chain joins TRBV28 to TRBJ1-3; 7 nucleotides agree with TRBD1. The CDR3 contains 16 residues. Germline assignment: CDR1 MDHEN and CDR2 SYDVKM. With V trimmed by 5 bases and J by 0 bases, 7 bases remained unmatched. The full variable domain, completed using reference TRBV28 and TRBJ1-3, is DVKVTQSSRYLVKRTGEKVFLECVQDMDHENMFWYRQDPGLGLRLIYFSYDVKMKEKGDIPEGYSVSREKKERFSLILESASTNQTSMYLCASSGRDSYSGNTIYFGEGSWLTVV.

The chain joins TRBV27 to TRBJ2-2; TRBD1 matches at 7 bases. In germline, CDR1 is MNHEY, CDR2 SMNVEV (reference sequence). The CDR3 runs to 15 residues. The ends lost 6 bases at V and 3 bases at J; junction bases unmatched: 7. The CDR3 spells CASSPTGMYTGELFF. As DNA, the CDR3 is TGTGCCAGCAGCCCGACAGGGATGTACACCGGGGAGCTGTTTTTT.

The genes are TRBV7-9 and TRBJ2-3; D perhaps matches TRBD2 (6 bases). This CDR3 has 16 amino acids. Germline V gene lookup returns CDR1 SEHNR and CDR2 FQNEAQ (reference sequence). V shed 1 base and J shed 6 bases, with 17 bases lying between them. CDR3 coding DNA: TGTGCCAGCAGCTTAGGGAGACTAGGAATAGGCGATACGCAGTATTTT. Translating it yields CASSLGRLGIGDTQYF.

This sequence joins TRBV7-3 and TRBJ1-1; D is undetermined. Germline-derived CDR1 and CDR2 are SGHTA and FQGTGA. This CDR3 comprises 14 residues. The V and J ends lost 5 bases and 1 base respectively, with 11 bases between them. The CDR3 reads CASSPRGGNTEAFF. In nucleotides, the CDR3 is TGTGCCAGCAGCCCACGGGGAGGGAACACTGAAGCTTTCTTT.

On this clone itself: In the same sample, other DNA sequences code for this CDR3. The chain recombines TRBV7-2 with TRBJ1-5, with TRBD1 identical over 9 bases. There are 15 residues in the CDR3. With 0 bases clipped from V and 7 bases from J, the junction kept 4 bases outside the gene matches. From germline, CDR1 is SGHTA and CDR2 FQGNSA. In DNA, the CDR3 is TGTGCCAGCAGCTTAGCCGGGACAGGGAACCAGCCCCAGCATTTT. Translated: CASSLAGTGNQPQHF.

The chain carries TRBV6-5 and TRBJ1-4, with TRBD1 matching 10 bases. Trimming removed 2 bases from V and 8 bases from J; junction bases left unmatched: 2. Germline V gene lookup returns CDR1 MNHEY and CDR2 SVGAGI. There are 14 residues in the CDR3. The CDR3 nucleotides read TGTGCCAGCAGTTACGACAGGGGGCGGGAAAAACTGTTTTTT. It specifies CASSYDRGREKLFF.

The rearrangement joins TRBV15 to TRBJ1-4, with 7 bases matching TRBD1. With V trimmed by 0 bases and J by 8 bases, 6 bases remained unmatched. CDR1 and CDR2 from the germline V gene are LNHNV and YYDKDF (reference sequence). CDR3 length: 15 residues. CDR3 region: CATSRDMRGLEKLFF. CDR3 bases: TGTGCCACCAGCAGAGATATGAGGGGGCTGGAAAAACTGTTTTTT. The whole variable domain, filled in from reference TRBV15 and TRBJ1-4, reads DAMVIQNPRYQVTQFGKPVTLSCSQTLNHNVMYWYQQKSSQAPKLLFHYYDKDFNNEADTPDNFQSRRPNTSFCFLDIRSPGLGDTAMYLCATSRDMRGLEKLFFGSGTQLSVL.

The rearrangement uses TRBV6-2 or TRBV6-3 and TRBJ2-7; D call uncertain. Germline CDR1 reads MNHEY; CDR2 reads SVGEGT. Trimming removed 6 bases at V and 2 bases at J, with 11 bases between. This CDR3 has 13 amino acids. The CDR3 spells CASSSGYTYEQYF. CDR3 DNA: TGTGCCAGCAGCTCAGGATACACCTACGAGCAGTACTTC.

This chain uses TRBV6-5 with TRBJ1-5; TRBD1 matches at 9 bases. Trimming removed 2 bases from V and 5 bases from J; junction bases left unmatched: 7. This CDR3 is built from 16 residues. Germline assignment: CDR1 MNHEY and CDR2 SVGAGI. The CDR3 nucleotides are TGTGCCAGCAGTTACGTATTGGACAGGGGAGATCAGCCCCAGCATTTT. Amino acid sequence: CASSYVLDRGDQPQHF.

This chain uses TRBV16 with TRBJ1-2; D possibly corresponds to TRBD1 (5 bases). The germline V and J ends were trimmed by 3 bases and 3 bases, with 20 bases remaining between them. The CDR3 contains 17 residues. Looked up from germline, CDR1 is KGHSY and CDR2 is FQNENV. CDR3 bases: TGTGCCAGCAGCCAGGACTCAGGGAGGCCGCGGGACTATGGCTACACCTTC. The encoded protein is CASSQDSGRPRDYGYTF.

With respect to this clone: This same CDR3 is encoded by further DNA sequences in the sample. In nucleotides, the CDR3 is TGTGCCAGCAGCTTAGTTTGGGGGGGCAATCAGCCCCAGCATTTT. Protein sequence: CASSLVWGGNQPQHF. This sequence joins TRBV7-2 and TRBJ1-5; D possibly corresponds to TRBD1 (5 bases). V was shortened by 1 base and J by 2 bases, with 9 bases between the two germline ends. Germline CDR1 SGHTA, CDR2 FQGNSA. This CDR3 has 15 amino acids. The whole variable domain, filled in from reference TRBV7-2 and TRBJ1-5, reads GAGVSQSPSNKVTEKGKDVELRCDPISGHTALYWYRQSLGQGLEFLIYFQGNSAPDKSGLPSDRFSAERTGGSVSTLTIQRTQQEDSAVYLCASSLVWGGNQPQHFGDGTRLSIL.

The chain employs TRBV28 and TRBJ2-1, with a possible D match to TRBD2 (6 bases). The CDR3 sequence is 12 residues long. V lost 11 bases and J 3 bases, leaving 11 bases between the germline ends. Germline-derived CDR1 and CDR2 are MDHEN and SYDVKM. The CDR3: CAARGLYNEQFF. The CDR3, as DNA: TGTGCCGCCCGGGGACTCTACAATGAGCAGTTCTTC.

The chain joins TRBV19 to TRBJ1-2, with D tentatively TRBD1 (6 bases). The CDR3 extends over 12 amino acids. V lost 8 bases, J lost 2 bases, and 9 bases lay in between. Germline-derived CDR1 and CDR2 are LNHDA and SQIVND (reference sequence). CDR3 in amino acids: CASGTGNYGYTF. CDR3 nucleotide sequence: TGTGCCAGTGGAACAGGGAACTATGGCTACACCTTC.